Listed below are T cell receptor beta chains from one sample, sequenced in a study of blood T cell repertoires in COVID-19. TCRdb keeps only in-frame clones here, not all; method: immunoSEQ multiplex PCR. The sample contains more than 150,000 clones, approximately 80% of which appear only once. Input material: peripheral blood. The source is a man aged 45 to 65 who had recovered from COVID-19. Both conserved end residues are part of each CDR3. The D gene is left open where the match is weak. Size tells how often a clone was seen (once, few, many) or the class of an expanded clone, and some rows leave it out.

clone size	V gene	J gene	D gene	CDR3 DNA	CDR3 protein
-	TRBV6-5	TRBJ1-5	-	TGTGCCAGCAGCCTGGGCCAAAATCAGCCCCAGCATTTT	CASSLGQNQPQHF
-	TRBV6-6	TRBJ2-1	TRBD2	TGTGCCAGCATCACAGGGACTAGCGGGGGCAATGAGCAGTTCTTC	CASITGTSGGNEQFF
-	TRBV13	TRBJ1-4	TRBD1	TGTGCCAGCAGCCGTAGGACAGGGACTAATGAAAAACTGTTTTTT	CASSRRTGTNEKLFF
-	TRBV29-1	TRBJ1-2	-	TGCAGCGTTGAAGTCTTTTTCCAGGGGTCAGGCTACACCTTC	CSVEVFFQGSGYTF
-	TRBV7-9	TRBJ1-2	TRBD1	TGTGCCAGCAGCTCGACCGGGACAGGCTTCTATGGCTACACCTTC	CASSSTGTGFYGYTF
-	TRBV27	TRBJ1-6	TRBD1	TGTGCCAGCAGTTACACCGGGACAGGGAACTCACCCCTCCACTTT	CASSYTGTGNSPLHF
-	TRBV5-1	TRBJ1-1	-	TGCGCCAGCAGCTTGGCAGGGGCCGGGACTGAAGCTTTCTTT	CASSLAGAGTEAFF
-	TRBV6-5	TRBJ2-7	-	TGTGCCAGCAGGCAGACAGGGAGGTCCAACGAGCAGTACTTC	CASRQTGRSNEQYF
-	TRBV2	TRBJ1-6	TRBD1	TGTGCCAGCAGCGAGACAGGGCCCGGATCACCCCTCCACTTT	CASSETGPGSPLHF
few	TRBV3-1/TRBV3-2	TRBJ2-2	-	TGTGCCAGCAGCCACCCTCGGCGGGGGAACACCGGGGAGCTGTTTTTT	CASSHPRRGNTGELFF
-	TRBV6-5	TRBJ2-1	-	TGTGCCAGCATTCAAGGACAGATACACAATGAGCAGTTCTTC	CASIQGQIHNEQFF
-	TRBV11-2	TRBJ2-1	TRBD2	TGTGCCAGCAGCCCCCGACGACTAGCGGGTCATGAGCAGTTCTTC	CASSPRRLAGHEQFF
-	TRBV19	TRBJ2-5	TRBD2	TGTGCCAGTAGGGCACTAGCGGAAGAGACCCAGTACTTC	CASRALAEETQYF
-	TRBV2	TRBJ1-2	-	TGTGCCAGCATCAAAGAGGGGGTGGGAGGCTACACCTTC	CASIKEGVGGYTF
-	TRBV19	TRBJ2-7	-	TGTGCCAGTAGTATTGGAGGGGCAGGGGGCTACGAGCAGTACTTC	CASSIGGAGGYEQYF
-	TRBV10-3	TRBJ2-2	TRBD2	TGTGCCATCAGTGAGCCGAGTCTAGCGGAGGGCACCGGGGAGCTGTTTTTT	CAISEPSLAEGTGELFF
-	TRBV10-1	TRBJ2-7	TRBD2	TGCGCCAACAGACTAGCGGGATCCTACGAGCAGTACTTC	CANRLAGSYEQYF
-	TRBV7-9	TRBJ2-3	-	TGTGCCAGCAGCTTAGTCCTAGCCGGGTGGGGCACAGATACGCAGTATTTT	CASSLVLAGWGTDTQYF
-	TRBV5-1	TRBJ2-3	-	TGCGCCAGCAGCTTGGTCGGCGGGGCGGGGACAGATACGCAGTATTTT	CASSLVGGAGTDTQYF
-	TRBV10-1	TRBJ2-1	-	TGCGCCAGCAGTGATAACAATGAGCAGTTCTTC	CASSDNNEQFF
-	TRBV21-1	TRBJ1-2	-	TGTGCCAGCAGCAAAGCCAGGGGTTATGGAGGCTACACCTTC	CASSKARGYGGYTF
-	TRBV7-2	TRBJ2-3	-	TGTGCCAGCAGACAAAATGGACAGCGAGCGGATACGCAGTATTTT	CASRQNGQRADTQYF
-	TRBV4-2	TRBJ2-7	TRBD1	TGTGCCAGCAGCTACCCCTCCGGGACAGGGGCCTACGAGCAGTACTTC	CASSYPSGTGAYEQYF
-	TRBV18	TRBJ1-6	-	TGTGCCAGCTCACCGGACACCTCTTTGGGTTCACCCCTCCACTTT	CASSPDTSLGSPLHF
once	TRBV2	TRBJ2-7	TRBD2	TGTGCCAGCAGTGTGGAGCTAGCGGGGATCTACGAGCAGTACTTC	CASSVELAGIYEQYF
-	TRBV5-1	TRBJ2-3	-	TGCGCCAGCAGCTTGGCCCCCGGGAATACGCAGTATTTT	CASSLAPGNTQYF
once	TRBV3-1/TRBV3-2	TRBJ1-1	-	TGTGCCAGCAGCCTGGGGGGGAGGGAGGCTTTCTTT	CASSLGGREAFF
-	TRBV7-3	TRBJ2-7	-	TGTGCCAGCAGCCCCACGCCTAACTCCTACGAGCAGTACTTC	CASSPTPNSYEQYF